Below, 21 T cell receptor beta chains from the same sample are listed, as sequenced in a study of HIV-infected patients and healthy controls. Antiretroviral therapy had run roughly three months, about 14 weeks, before follow-up blood collection. Whole blood was used without fractionation, so all unsorted peripheral T cells were included. Around 450 ng RNA was reverse transcribed with alpha and beta constant-region primers. Alpha and beta chain libraries were made separately by chain-specific third strand synthesis with multiplexing indices. Using its own MiXCR run on the 5' RACE reads, TCRdb lists one record per CDR3 protein. This table has roughly 14,000 distinct CDR3 sequences, around 10% appearing once. This specimen consisted of blood, obtained during antiretroviral therapy. Every receptor here comes from an adult with HIV infection. The donor label of this sample is uncertain.

The J gene is TRBJ2-2, the V gene TRBV12-3 or TRBV12-4; TRBD1 agrees at 8 bases. After removal of 6 bases from V and 6 bases from J, the junction contained 12 bases not matched to a gene. The CDR3 spans 16 residues. The CDR3 DNA reads as TGTGCCAGCAGCCCGGAGAGGACAGGGCGTTCCGGGGAGCTGTTTTTT. Amino acid sequence: CASSPERTGRSGELFF.

The chain couples TRBV10-3 to TRBJ2-3, with TRBD2 as a possible D gene (5 bases). The V and J ends lost 5 bases and 5 bases respectively, with 26 bases between them. CDR1 ENHRY and CDR2 SYGVKD come from the germline V gene. The CDR3 sequence is 18 residues long. The CDR3 is CAISPFSGGEPKGDTQYF. The CDR3 DNA sequence: TGTGCCATCAGTCCCTTTTCCGGAGGCGAACCTAAGGGAGATACGCAGTATTTT.

This clonotype was counted ten times or more. V gene TRBV7-9 combines with J gene TRBJ1-1, with 11 bases matching TRBD1. The germline CDR1 and CDR2 sequences are SEHNR and FQNEAQ (reference sequence). With 5 bases clipped from V and 0 bases from J, the junction kept 2 bases outside the gene matches. The CDR3 sequence is 15 residues long. The CDR3 DNA sequence: TGTGCCAGCAGCAGGACAGGGGGCCTGAACACTGAAGCTTTCTTT. Its translation is CASSRTGGLNTEAFF.

Points on this clonotype: A read error may be the cause here, since a much bigger clone is one base away. The chain links TRBV20-1 to TRBJ2-3; D remains unclear. Per germline, CDR1 DFQATT and CDR2 SNEGSKA (reference sequence). The CDR3 sequence is 14 residues long. CDR3 loop: CNASGPLGTDTQYF. As DNA, the CDR3 is TGCAATGCTAGTGGGCCACTGGGAACAGATACGCAGTATTTT.

This clonotype was detected many times. The chain uses TRBV18 and TRBJ2-3; D gene unclear. Germline lookup yields CDR1 KGHSH and CDR2 LQKENI. The CDR3 totals 14 residues. Trimming cost V 3 bases and J 2 bases, with 9 bases left between them. CDR3 sequence (DNA): TGTGCCAGCTCACCGAGCCCGACCACAGATACGCAGTATTTT. Protein: CASSPSPTTDTQYF.

This clonotype was seen repeatedly, ten times or more. The genes are TRBV28 and TRBJ2-3; perhaps TRBD2 as D (5 bases). This CDR3 has 14 amino acids. Germline CDR1 MDHEN, CDR2 SYDVKM. V was clipped by 6 bases and J by 3 bases, with 13 bases between them. The CDR3 bases are TGTGCCAGCAGCAACCGGGGAACTACAGATACGCAGTATTTT. Encoded protein: CASSNRGTTDTQYF. The variable domain in full, with the rest retrieved from reference TRBV28 and TRBJ2-3, is DVKVTQSSRYLVKRTGEKVFLECVQDMDHENMFWYRQDPGLGLRLIYFSYDVKMKEKGDIPEGYSVSREKKERFSLILESASTNQTSMYLCASSNRGTTDTQYFGPGTRLTVL.

This clonotype has ten or more counts. CDR3 bases: TGCGCCAGCAGCTGGTCGGGGACTAGCGGGAGTGCAGATACGCAGTATTTT. Translation: CASSWSGTSGSADTQYF. The chain joins TRBV5-1 to TRBJ2-3; 14 positions match TRBD2. This CDR3 contains 17 residues. Germline CDR1 reads SGHRS; CDR2 reads YFSETQ. V shed 3 bases, J shed 4 bases, and the junction held 7 bases outside the gene matches.

The sample holds many counts of this clonotype. CDR3 loop: CASSFPYNEQFF. The DNA of the CDR3 is TGTGCCAGCAGCTTTCCCTACAATGAGCAGTTCTTC. V usage is TRBV5-6 and J usage is TRBJ2-1; D not certain. Trimming stripped 2 bases from V and 2 bases from J, with 2 bases between. This CDR3 is built from 12 residues. Germline CDR1 SGHDT, CDR2 YYEEEE.

This clonotype was seen once. This clone may be a read error of a much larger clone one base away. CDR3 DNA sequence: TGCGCCAGCAGCCAGATCATGGGGGCCCCAAAAGAGACCCAGTACTTC. It specifies CASSQIMGAPKETQYF. The gene calls are TRBV5-1 and TRBJ2-5, with D tentatively TRBD1 (6 bases). The V gene lost 4 bases and the J gene lost 3 bases, with 19 bases spanning the gap. The CDR3 extends over 16 amino acids. Germline CDR1 and CDR2: SGHRS and YFSETQ.

This clonotype was recorded at least ten times. This chain links TRBV6-6 with TRBJ2-7; the D is unclear. CDR3 length: 12 amino acids. Trimming left V 0 bases short and J 6 bases short, with 6 bases between. The V gene's germline CDR1 is MNHNY and CDR2 SVGAGI (reference sequence). In DNA, the CDR3 is TGTGCCAGCAGTTACTCCGGGTCCGAGCAGTACTTC. This translates into CASSYSGSEQYF.

Comment on this clonotype: Since a much larger clone is just one base distant, this may be a read error. Here the CDR3 DNA reads TGTGTCAGTAGTATCTCCACACGCGAAAAACTGTTTTTT. Translating it yields CVSSISTREKLFF. The chain is built from TRBV19 and TRBJ1-4, with D uncertain. The CDR3 length is 13 residues. From germline, CDR1 is LNHDA and CDR2 SQIVND (reference sequence).

The rearrangement joins TRBV7-2 to TRBJ2-7; a possible D gene is TRBD2 (6 bases). Trimming took 7 bases from V and 5 from J, leaving 18 bases between them. CDR3 length: 14 residues. CDR1 SGHTA and CDR2 FQGNSA come from the germline V gene. The CDR3 DNA reads TGTGCCAGCAATCCCACGGGGGTTTGGGACGAGCAGTACTTC. This sequence encodes CASNPTGVWDEQYF.

The sample holds many counts of this clonotype. The V gene is TRBV12-3 or TRBV12-4, the J gene TRBJ2-5, with unresolved D. This CDR3 is built from 15 residues. V lost 2 bases and J 3 bases, leaving 13 bases between the germline ends. The CDR3 bases are TGTGCCAGCAGTTTAAACCCAATCCCAGAAGAGACCCAGTACTTC. This sequence encodes CASSLNPIPEETQYF.

This clonotype was observed many times. This chain connects TRBV24-1 to TRBJ2-1; 7 positions match TRBD2. Germline assignment: CDR1 KGHDR and CDR2 SFDVKD. The CDR3 totals 15 residues. V lost 5 bases to trimming and J lost 7 bases; unmatched junction nucleotides: 10. The CDR3 DNA is TGTGCCACCAGTGTCAAGGGAGGGGCGCGGAATGAGCAGTTCTTC. It codes for CATSVKGGARNEQFF.

This clonotype was detected only a few times. The rearrangement uses TRBV29-1 and TRBJ1-1, with D perhaps TRBD1 (5 bases). Trimming pared 7 bases from V and 1 base from J, leaving 16 bases between. Per germline, CDR1 SQVTM and CDR2 ANQGSEA. CDR3 size: 14 residues. The DNA for the CDR3 is TGCAGCGCCCGGGACGGCCGTCGGAACACTGAAGCTTTCTTT. This gives the protein CSARDGRRNTEAFF.

Many counts were recorded for this clonotype. The chain combines TRBV20-1 with TRBJ1-1; D call uncertain. The germline gives CDR1 DFQATT, CDR2 SNEGSKA (reference sequence). The CDR3 is 12 amino acids. Deletions cut 0 bases from V and 3 bases from J, with 5 bases between. The CDR3 protein is CSARETDTEAFF. The CDR3 coding sequence is TGCAGTGCTAGAGAAACGGACACTGAAGCTTTCTTT.

This clonotype was seen only a few times. J is TRBJ2-2 and V is TRBV20-1, with 9 bases matching TRBD1. The CDR3 length is 17 residues. The germline CDR1 and CDR2 sequences are DFQATT and SNEGSKA (reference sequence). V trimming: 0 bases; J trimming: 5 bases; junction bases outside the gene matches: 10. Here the CDR3 reads CSARDLRTGEVTGELFF. CDR3 sequence (DNA): TGCAGTGCTAGAGATCTCAGGACAGGGGAAGTTACCGGGGAGCTGTTTTTT.

For this clonotype: A much larger clone differs from this one at a single base, so this may be a read error. The rearrangement joins TRBV7-9 to TRBJ2-7, with a weak D call TRBD1 (5 bases). This CDR3 has 14 residues. The germline CDR1 and CDR2 sequences are SEHNR and FQNEAQ (reference sequence). The CDR3 DNA is TGTGTCAGCAGCTTAGAAGGGGCGCAGTTCGAGCAGTACTTC. This gives the protein CVSSLEGAQFEQYF.

This clonotype was counted ten times or more. The chain recombines TRBV18 with TRBJ1-2; D gene ambiguous. This CDR3 spans 15 amino acids. The germline V gene encodes CDR1 KGHSH and CDR2 LQKENI. The ends were cut back, 4 bases at V and 1 base at J, with 13 bases in the middle. In DNA, the CDR3 is TGTGCCAGCTCACGAGCGGAGATTTTTAACTATGGCTACACCTTC. It is translated as CASSRAEIFNYGYTF.

The table lists this clonotype with many counts. The chain links TRBV20-1 to TRBJ1-3; D perhaps matches TRBD1 (6 bases). V lost 5 bases, J lost 0 bases, and 11 bases lay in between. CDR1 and CDR2 (germline): DFQATT, SNEGSKA (reference sequence). The CDR3 is 14 amino acids. DNA for the CDR3: TGCAGTGCTCGCCGGGACAACTCTGGAAACACCATATATTTT. Translated: CSARRDNSGNTIYF.

This clonotype was picked up many times. The rearrangement joins TRBV4-2 to TRBJ2-1, with 9 nucleotides matching TRBD2. The CDR3 loop spans 16 amino acids. Germline CDR1 LGHNA, CDR2 YNFKEQ. V trimming: 1 base; J trimming: 7 bases; junction bases outside the gene matches: 8. The CDR3 sequence: CASSQGGGGGLNEQFF. The CDR3, as DNA: TGTGCCAGCAGCCAAGGAGGCGGGGGGGGGTTAAATGAGCAGTTCTTC.